The entry below gives a single T cell receptor (beta chain) sequence along with its context. It lacks a known antigen. Per-base quality was not reported, and no clone a single base away is much larger than it. The sample comes from a study of PD-L1 blockade in urothelial cancer (dated by TCRdb to 2016 to 2017). Context from the whole study: Every patient began therapy at some point between 2013 and 2015 and was given atezolizumab 1,200 mg intravenously every 3 weeks. About 85% of the 29 patients were males with bladder-origin urothelial cancer, and about 65% of the roughly 30 reported a prior smoking history. Patients had an ECOG performance status of 0 or 1 and had received between 0 and 3 prior chemotherapy regimens. Blood samples were analyzed at two time points: 3 weeks after treatment start (second dose) and 6 weeks after treatment start. Blood samples gave a median of around 140,000 T cells and tens of thousands of unique TCRs, with a median clonality of approximately 0.08. An exploratory multi-omic analysis was conducted of the somatic, immune and clinical correlates of response to PD-L1 blockade with atezolizumab in urothelial cancer. TCR sequencing covered pretreatment tumor samples and matched, serially collected peripheral blood taken before and after atezolizumab treatment. Durable clinical benefit meant progression-free survival longer than 6 months, and TCR features were also tested against progression-free and overall survival. Whole exome sequencing and RNA sequencing of pretreatment tumors were performed alongside TCR sequencing in the same patients. Durable clinical benefit was achieved by nine patients and was not achieved by 20 patients. Pretreatment blood TCR-seq was available for nearly 30 patients, at least one posttreatment blood collection was obtained for some 24 patients, and tumor TCR-seq was available for some 24 patients.

The sample's time point label is to be understood as: pretreatment peripheral blood. A total of 25 to 35 patients with locally advanced or metastatic urothelial carcinoma, treated at Memorial Sloan Kettering on a trial protocol, made up the cohort. Peripheral blood mononuclear cells were collected from each patient pretreatment and during treatment, giving between 1 and 8 total time points per patient. The Qiagen DNeasy Blood extraction kit was used to purify genomic DNA from total PBMCs and from tumor samples. PBMCs were collected pretreatment and during treatment, and were isolated and stored as previously described. Trimming removed 7 bases from V and 1 base from J; the gene matches leave 8 bases unexplained. Based on the germline V gene (reference sequence), the CDR1 and CDR2 sequences are MNHEY and SMNVEV. Reading from cysteine to phenylalanine, the CDR3 counts 18 amino acids. The read is trimmed to its CDR3 DNA, 54 bases read in frame from base 1.

Synthetic TCR analog templates were spiked into each PCR to estimate absolute template abundance from read counts. Using the immunoSEQ assay, TCRbeta CDR3 regions were amplified from genomic DNA with bias-controlled V and J gene primers. Sequencing of rearranged TCRbeta segments was performed at approximately 20X coverage. On the study's bioinformatics: Sequencing errors were corrected by clustering, and CDR3s were annotated against IMGT so that V, D and J genes could be assigned. Downstream analyses used only productive TCRbeta rearrangements and left out out-of-frame or stop-codon sequences. To compute clonality, Shannon entropy was normalized by the log of the number of unique productive sequences and then subtracted from one. Clones differing between time points or between blood and tumor were identified by Fisher's exact test with Benjamini-Hochberg correction at adjusted p below 0.01. TCRdb took over this immuneACCESS table, retaining in-frame rearrangements with V and J assigned. Such tables are incomplete; in checked studies, under half of the missing clones stem from an unresolved V gene, and the remainder is unexplained. Clone size and V and J calls were adopted from that table, with D and trimming inferred from the DNA. The table for this sample lists some 87,000 clones; about nine tenths of them were counted only once. The ten largest clones add up to roughly 2% of the sample.

The full study reports these points: Improved progression-free and overall survival was found to be associated with pretreatment peripheral blood TCR clonality below the median. At 3 weeks after the start of treatment, tumor-associated TCR clones in peripheral blood had expanded more in patients with durable benefit (n ≈ 24, p = 0.022). Because the sample size was small (n of about 29) and many of the analyses were exploratory, the results are meant to be hypothesis-generating.

The sequenced sample was PBMCs, obtained around atezolizumab (anti-PD-L1) treatment. The clonotype originates from a man in his fifties or sixties with urothelial cancer. Recombination joined TRBV27 with TRBJ2-2; TRBD2 fits 14 bases in the junction. Here is the DNA: TGTGCCAGCACCAAGACTAGCGGGAGGGCCCGGAACACCGGGGAGCTGTTTTTT. Translated, it reads CASTKTSGRARNTGELFF.